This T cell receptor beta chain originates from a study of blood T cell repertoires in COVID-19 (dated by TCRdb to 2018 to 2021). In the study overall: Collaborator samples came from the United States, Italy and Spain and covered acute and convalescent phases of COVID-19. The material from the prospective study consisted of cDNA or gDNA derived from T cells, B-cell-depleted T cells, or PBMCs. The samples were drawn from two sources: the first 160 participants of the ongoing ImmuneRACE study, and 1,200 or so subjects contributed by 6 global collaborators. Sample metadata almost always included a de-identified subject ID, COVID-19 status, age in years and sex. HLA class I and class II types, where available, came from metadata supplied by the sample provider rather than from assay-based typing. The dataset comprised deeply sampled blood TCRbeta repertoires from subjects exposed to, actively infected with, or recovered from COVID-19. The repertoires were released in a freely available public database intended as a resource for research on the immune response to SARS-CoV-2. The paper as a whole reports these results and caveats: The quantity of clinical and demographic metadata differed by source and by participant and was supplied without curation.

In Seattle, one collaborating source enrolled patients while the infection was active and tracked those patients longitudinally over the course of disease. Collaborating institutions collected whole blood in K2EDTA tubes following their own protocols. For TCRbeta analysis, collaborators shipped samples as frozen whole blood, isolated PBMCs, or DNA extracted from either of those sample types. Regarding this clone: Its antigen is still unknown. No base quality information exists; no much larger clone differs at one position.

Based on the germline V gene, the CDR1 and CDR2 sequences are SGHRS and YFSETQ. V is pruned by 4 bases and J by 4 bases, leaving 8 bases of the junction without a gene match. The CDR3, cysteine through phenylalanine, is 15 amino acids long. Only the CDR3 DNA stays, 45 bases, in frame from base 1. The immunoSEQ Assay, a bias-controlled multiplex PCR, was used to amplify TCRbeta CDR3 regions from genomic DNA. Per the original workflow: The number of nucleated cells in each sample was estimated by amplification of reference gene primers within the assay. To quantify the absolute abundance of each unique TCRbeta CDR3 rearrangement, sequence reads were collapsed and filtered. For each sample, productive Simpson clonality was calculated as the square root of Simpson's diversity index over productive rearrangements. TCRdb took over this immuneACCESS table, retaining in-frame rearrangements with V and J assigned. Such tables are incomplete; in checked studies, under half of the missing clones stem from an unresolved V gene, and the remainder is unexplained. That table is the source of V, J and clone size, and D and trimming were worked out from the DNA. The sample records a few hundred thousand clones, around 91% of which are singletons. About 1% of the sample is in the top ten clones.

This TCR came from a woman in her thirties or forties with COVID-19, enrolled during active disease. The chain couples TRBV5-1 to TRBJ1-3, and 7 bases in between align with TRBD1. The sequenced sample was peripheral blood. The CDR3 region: CASSPAPTGGNTIYF. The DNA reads TGCGCCAGCAGCCCCGCACCGACAGGGGGAAACACCATATATTTT.